One T cell receptor (beta chain) is described in this entry. The PBMCs were taken from 10 ml of fresh peripheral blood. There were TCR beta CDR3 regions amplified from RNA transcripts. TCR CDR3 underwent first-round RT-PCR with the HTBI primer set. One entry per CDR3 protein, called by TCRdb with MiXCR from the multiplex PCR reads. The sample lists approximately 400,000 distinct CDR3 sequences; more than 12% were seen once. These data are taken from a study of T cells in Graves' hyperthyroidism and ophthalmopathy. V was pared by 4 bases and J by 6 bases, with 12 bases of the junction left unmatched. There are 16 residues in the CDR3. Germline values: CDR1 SGHRS, CDR2 YFSETQ.

The rearrangement links TRBV5-1 to TRBJ2-2; 7 positions match TRBD1. This TCR was sampled from a woman in her twenties or thirties with Graves' hyperthyroidism. The sequencing sample was made of blood. The CDR3 DNA sequence: TGCGCCAGCAGCCGAGGACAGGACGAGATAGCCGGGGAGCTGTTTTTT. Its translation is CASSRGQDEIAGELFF. Full variable domain (remainder filled in from reference TRBV5-1 and TRBJ2-2): KAGVTQTPRYLIKTRGQQVTLSCSPISGHRSVSWYQQTPGQGLQFLFEYFSETQRNKGNFPGRFSGRQFSNSRSEMNVSTLELGDSALYLCASSRGQDEIAGELFFGEGSRLTVL.